These 13 T cell receptor beta chains were all obtained from the same sample, sequenced in a study. From the 5' RACE reads, TCRdb called clonotypes with MiXCR, one entry per CDR3 protein. The table shows approximately 5,800 distinct CDR3 sequences, with approximately 31% occurring only once. The sample was memory CD4+ T cells sorted from a lymph node. Specified subset: memory CD4+ T cells, CD4+CD45RO+CD25-. These receptors originate from a female donor with breast cancer.

In regard to this clonotype: Sequence at one end of the junction differs from germline and may be a read error. This chain uses TRBV4-1 with TRBJ2-1, with 7 bases fitting TRBD2. The germline gives CDR1 MGHRA, CDR2 YSYEKL. CDR3 length: 18 residues. The CDR3 protein is CASSPIIETSSSYNERLF. The CDR3, as DNA: TGCGCCAGCAGCCCAATCATAGAGACTAGCAGCTCCTACAATGAGCGACTCTTC.

This clonotype is medium-sized (0.01 to 0.1%) in the sample. The J gene is TRBJ1-6, the V gene TRBV5-1; D may be TRBD1 (6 bases). The CDR3 runs to 14 residues. V gave up 0 bases and J gave up 7 bases, with 8 bases separating them. Germline V lookup: CDR1 SGHRS, CDR2 YFSETQ. The CDR3 coding sequence is TGCGCCAGCAGCTTGGCAGGGGACAATTCACCCCTCCACTTT. As protein: CASSLAGDNSPLHF. Full variable domain (missing parts from reference TRBV5-1 and TRBJ1-6): KAGVTQTPRYLIKTRGQQVTLSCSPISGHRSVSWYQQTPGQGLQFLFEYFSETQRNKGNFPGRFSGRQFSNSRSEMNVSTLELGDSALYLCASSLAGDNSPLHFGNGTRLTVT.

This clonotype was counted ten times or more. The chain employs TRBV28 and TRBJ2-1; 7 bases match TRBD1. The V gene's germline CDR1 is MDHEN and CDR2 SYDVKM. CDR3 length: 13 amino acids. Trimming removed 8 bases from V and 3 bases from J; junction bases left unmatched: 4. The CDR3 spells CASHRDSYNEQFF. The DNA for the CDR3 is TGTGCCAGCCATCGGGACAGCTACAATGAGCAGTTCTTC.

This clonotype is medium-sized. The chain links TRBV7-9 to TRBJ2-1; either TRBD1 or TRBD2 may supply D (5 bases each). Trimming stripped 1 base from V and 7 bases from J, with 14 bases between. CDR1 SEHNR and CDR2 FQNEAQ come from the germline V gene (reference sequence). The CDR3 has 15 residues. CDR3 residues: CASSLGTVGANEQFF. In DNA form, the CDR3 reads TGTGCCAGCAGCTTAGGTACGGTCGGGGCGAATGAGCAGTTCTTC.

This clonotype was found many times. The V call is TRBV12-3 or TRBV12-4, the J call TRBJ1-5; D remains unclear. The V gene lost 6 bases and the J gene lost 4 bases, with 19 bases spanning the gap. This CDR3 is built from 16 residues. CDR3 sequence (DNA): TGTGCCAGCAGCCGTGACACCTACTTGGGGAATCAGCCCCAGCATTTT. Amino acid sequence: CASSRDTYLGNQPQHF.

This clonotype is medium-sized in the sample. The CDR3: CASGRAGGPPGELFF. The DNA of the CDR3 is TGTGCCAGCGGACGCGCGGGGGGGCCTCCCGGGGAGCTGTTTTTT. V and J are TRBV3-1 and TRBJ2-2; TRBD2 matches 9 bases. The ends lost 8 bases at V and 6 bases at J; junction bases unmatched: 10. Germline values: CDR1 LGHDT, CDR2 YNNKEL (reference sequence). The CDR3 is 15 amino acids. The full variable domain, in which reference TRBV3-1 and TRBJ2-2 provide the parts outside the CDR3, is DTAVSQTPKYLVTQMGNDKSIKCEQNLGHDTMYWYKQDSKKFLKIMFSYNNKELIINETVPNRFSPKSPDKAHLNLHINSLELGDSAVYFCASGRAGGPPGELFFGEGSRLTVL.

As DNA, the CDR3 is TGCGCCACCAAACCGGGGGGATACGAGCAGTACTTC. Protein: CATKPGGYEQYF. This rearrangement joins TRBV10-2 to TRBJ2-7, with 7 positions matching TRBD2. Unmatched junction bases numbered 7, after V lost 10 bases and J lost 4 bases. Germline assignment: CDR1 WSHSY and CDR2 SAAADI. The CDR3 loop spans 12 amino acids.

As regards this clonotype: The conserved closing phenylalanine or tryptophan is absent in this CDR3, likely reflecting a read error. This chain uses TRBV4-3 with TRBJ1-2, with D hard to call. The germline CDR1 and CDR2 sequences are LGHNA and YSLEER. The CDR3 has 12 amino acids. V lost 2 bases to trimming and J lost 6 bases, with 7 bases between them. The CDR3 nucleotides read TGCGCCAGCAGCCAACAGGACGATGGCTACACCTAC. The encoded protein is CASSQQDDGYTY.

This clonotype was recorded many times. The J gene is TRBJ2-2, the V gene TRBV12-3 or TRBV12-4, with a weak D call TRBD2 (6 bases). The CDR3 is 16 amino acids. V lost 7 bases, J lost 4 bases, and 19 bases lay in between. CDR3 region: CASTRGVAVGTGELFF. Written as DNA, the CDR3 is TGTGCCAGCACTCGAGGGGTAGCGGTGGGCACCGGGGAGCTGTTTTTT.

This clonotype is medium-sized. Its ends do not fully match the called genes, so a read error is possible. The rearrangement uses TRBV20-1 and TRBJ2-2, with D perhaps assigned TRBD1 or TRBD2 (5 bases each). Germline V gives CDR1 DFQATT, CDR2 SNEGSKA (reference sequence). This CDR3 contains 14 residues. The CDR3 DNA is TGCAGTGCGTGGCGGGTAGGGAGCACCGGGGACCTGTTTTTT. Amino acids: CSAWRVGSTGDLFF.

This clonotype is medium-sized by share. This chain uses TRBV4-2 with TRBJ2-2; possibly TRBD1 for D (5 bases). Germline CDR1 is LGHNA and CDR2 is YNFKEQ. The CDR3 length is 14 residues. V was pared by 4 bases and J by 4 bases, with 10 bases between. CDR3 sequence (DNA): TGTGCCAGCAGCCTGGTAGGGGCCACCGGGGAGCTGTTTTTT. It yields the protein CASSLVGATGELFF.

For this clonotype: This could be a read error, since a much larger clone is one nucleotide away. The chain is built from TRBV5-1 and TRBJ2-7; D might be TRBD1 or TRBD2, each matching 6 bases. Looked up from germline, CDR1 is SGHRS and CDR2 is YFSETQ. The CDR3 sequence is 15 residues long. The CDR3 DNA reads TGCGCCAGCTGCTTGGGGGGACACACATCCTACGAGCAGTACTTC. Its protein product is CASCLGGHTSYEQYF.

This clonotype qualifies as large. The chain combines TRBV7-9 with TRBJ2-1, with 8 bases matching TRBD2. CDR3 length: 15 residues. The germline V gene has CDR1 SEHNR and CDR2 FQNEAQ (reference sequence). V shed 5 bases, J shed 3 bases, and the junction held 6 bases outside the gene matches. Written as DNA, the CDR3 is TGTGCCAGCAGCCCTACTAGCGGAAACTACAATGAGCAGTTCTTC. Protein sequence: CASSPTSGNYNEQFF. Variable domain in full (rest from reference TRBV7-9 and TRBJ2-1): DTGVSQNPRHKITKRGQNVTFRCDPISEHNRLYWYRQTLGQGPEFLTYFQNEAQLEKSRLLSDRFSAERPKGSFSTLEIQRTEQGDSAMYLCASSPTSGNYNEQFFGPGTRLTVL.